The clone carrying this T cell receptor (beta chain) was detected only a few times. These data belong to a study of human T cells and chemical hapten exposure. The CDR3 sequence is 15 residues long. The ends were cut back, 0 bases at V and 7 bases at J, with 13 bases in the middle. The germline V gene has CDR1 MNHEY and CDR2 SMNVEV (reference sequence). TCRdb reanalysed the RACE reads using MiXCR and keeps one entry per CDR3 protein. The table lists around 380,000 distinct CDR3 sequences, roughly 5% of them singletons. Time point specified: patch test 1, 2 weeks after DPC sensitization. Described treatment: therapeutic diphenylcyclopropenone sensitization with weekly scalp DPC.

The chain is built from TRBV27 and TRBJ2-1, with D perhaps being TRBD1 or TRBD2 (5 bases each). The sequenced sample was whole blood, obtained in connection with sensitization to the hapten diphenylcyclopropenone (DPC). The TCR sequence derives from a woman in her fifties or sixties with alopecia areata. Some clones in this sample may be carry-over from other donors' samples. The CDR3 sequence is CASSLSIDWGNEQFF. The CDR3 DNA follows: TGTGCCAGCAGTTTATCAATCGATTGGGGGAATGAGCAGTTCTTC.